Below, one TCR beta chain is given with its context. Produced via immunoSEQ multiplex PCR; TCRdb's table is partial and in-frame only. The repertoire holds tens of thousands of clones, about three quarters seen once, with around 10% in the top ten. The CDR3 spans 15 residues. This sample stems from a study of cytotoxic CD8 clonotypes in ibrutinib-treated CLL. Study background: Samples showed on average approximately 250,000 productive templates and around 94,000 productive rearrangements.

The source of this sequence is a human donor with chronic lymphocytic leukemia. The chain links TRBV21-1 to TRBJ2-7. TRBV21-1 is shown as a pseudogene. The specimen was PBMCs, collected at disease progression, from a patient treated with ibrutinib. The CDR3 nucleotides are TGTGCCACCCCTCCAGGGTGCCACGGGGACGGCGAGCAGTACTTC. This sequence encodes CATPPGCHGDGEQYF.